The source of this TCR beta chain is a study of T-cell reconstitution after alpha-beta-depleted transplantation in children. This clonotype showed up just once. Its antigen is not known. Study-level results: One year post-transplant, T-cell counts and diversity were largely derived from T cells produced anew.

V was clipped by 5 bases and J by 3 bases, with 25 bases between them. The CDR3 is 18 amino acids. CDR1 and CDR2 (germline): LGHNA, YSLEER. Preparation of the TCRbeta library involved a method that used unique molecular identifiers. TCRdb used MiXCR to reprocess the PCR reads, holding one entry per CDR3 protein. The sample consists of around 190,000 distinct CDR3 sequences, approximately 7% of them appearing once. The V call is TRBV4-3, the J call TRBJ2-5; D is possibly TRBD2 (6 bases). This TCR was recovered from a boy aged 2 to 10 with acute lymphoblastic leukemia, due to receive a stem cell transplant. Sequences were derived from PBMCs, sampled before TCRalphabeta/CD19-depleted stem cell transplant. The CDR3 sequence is CASSERIKRGRQEETQYF. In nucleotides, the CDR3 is TGCGCCAGCAGCGAGCGAATAAAACGGGGGAGGCAAGAAGAGACCCAGTACTTC.